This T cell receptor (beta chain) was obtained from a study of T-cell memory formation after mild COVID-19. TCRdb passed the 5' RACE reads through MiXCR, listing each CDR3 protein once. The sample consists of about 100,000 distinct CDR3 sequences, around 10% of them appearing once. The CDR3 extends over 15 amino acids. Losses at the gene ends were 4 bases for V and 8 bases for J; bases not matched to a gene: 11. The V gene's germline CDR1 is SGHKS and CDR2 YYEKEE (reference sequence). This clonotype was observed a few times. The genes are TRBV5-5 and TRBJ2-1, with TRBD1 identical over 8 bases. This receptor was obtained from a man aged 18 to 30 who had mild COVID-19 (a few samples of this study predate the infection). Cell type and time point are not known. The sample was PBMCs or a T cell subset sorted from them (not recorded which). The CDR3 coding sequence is TGTGCCAGCAGCCCCCGACAGGGGTTAATCGATGAGCAGTTCTTC. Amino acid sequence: CASSPRQGLIDEQFF.